These 26 T cell receptor beta chains share one sample of origin, sequenced in a study of blood T cell repertoires in COVID-19. This table comes from immunoSEQ multiplex PCR, and its TCRdb copy is limited to in-frame clones, with some not included. The data contain 260,000 or so clones, roughly 80% of them singletons. The specimen was PBMCs or T cells enriched from blood (not recorded which). The receptors were gathered from a woman in her thirties or forties who had been exposed to COVID-19.

The chain has TRBV3-1 (or the pseudogene TRBV3-2) and TRBJ1-1, with TRBD1 matching over 10 bases. This CDR3 spans 15 amino acids. Germline V lookup: CDR1 LGHDT, CDR2 YNNKEL (reference sequence). After removal of 4 bases from V and 3 bases from J, the junction contained 5 bases not matched to a gene. The CDR3 sequence is CASSLRGTGDTEAFF. The CDR3 DNA follows: TGTGCCAGCAGCCTACGGGGGACAGGGGACACTGAAGCTTTCTTT.

This clone was seen once. This sequence joins TRBV18 and TRBJ1-1; 8 bases align to TRBD1. Losses at the gene ends were 2 bases for V and 10 bases for J; bases not matched to a gene: 15. The CDR3 loop spans 16 amino acids. In germline, CDR1 is KGHSH, CDR2 LQKENI. The CDR3 loop is CASSPTHNLQGEVAFF. The CDR3 DNA reads TGTGCCAGCTCACCAACGCACAACCTACAGGGGGAGGTAGCTTTCTTT.

The rearrangement joins TRBV7-9 to TRBJ1-2; possibly TRBD1 for D (5 bases). Germline V gene lookup returns CDR1 SEHNR and CDR2 FQNEAQ (reference sequence). Trimming removed 5 bases at V and 8 bases at J, with 12 bases between. CDR3 size: 12 residues. The CDR3 nucleotides read TGTGCCAGCAGCCTGGCGGGGCAAGGCTACACCTTC. This codes for CASSLAGQGYTF. The full variable domain, in which reference TRBV7-9 and TRBJ1-2 provide the parts outside the CDR3, is DTGVSQNPRHKITKRGQNVTFRCDPISEHNRLYWYRQTLGQGPEFLTYFQNEAQLEKSRLLSDRFSAERPKGSFSTLEIQRTEQGDSAMYLCASSLAGQGYTFGSGTRLTVV.

The chain couples TRBV6-2 or TRBV6-3 to TRBJ2-7; D remains ambiguous. V was cut by 4 bases and J by 7 bases, with 8 bases left in between. Per the germline V gene, CDR1 is MNHEY and CDR2 is SVGEGT. The CDR3 sequence is 11 residues long. CDR3 in DNA: TGTGCCAGCAGTTTGAGACATGAGCAGTACTTC. Amino acid sequence: CASSLRHEQYF.

CDR3 coding DNA: TGTGCCAGCAGCTTAGAGTCTCAGGTCCTCTCTGGGGCCAACGTCCTGACTTTC. Translation gives CASSLESQVLSGANVLTF. The chain combines TRBV7-9 with TRBJ2-6; D uncertain. The germline V gene has CDR1 SEHNR and CDR2 FQNEAQ (reference sequence). Trimming took 1 base from V and 0 from J, leaving 13 bases between them. CDR3 length equals 18 residues.

This clone turned up a few times. The rearrangement joins TRBV18 to TRBJ1-2, with D possibly being TRBD1 (5 bases). V was clipped by 3 bases and J by 0 bases, with 20 bases between them. This CDR3 has 18 amino acids. Germline CDR1 KGHSH, CDR2 LQKENI. This CDR3 reads CASSPLREGTLANYGYTF. CDR3 bases: TGTGCCAGCTCACCCCTCAGGGAGGGGACCCTAGCTAACTATGGCTACACCTTC.

CDR3 protein: CATSRDAVREGGTEAFF. CDR3 coding DNA: TGTGCCACCAGCAGAGATGCGGTTAGGGAAGGAGGCACTGAAGCTTTCTTT. The V call is TRBV15, the J call TRBJ1-1, with unresolved D. The CDR3 is made up of 17 amino acids. The germline gives CDR1 LNHNV, CDR2 YYDKDF (reference sequence). V was clipped by 0 bases and J by 4 bases, with 18 bases between them.

This sequence joins TRBV9 and TRBJ1-2, with D unclear. CDR1 and CDR2 from the germline V gene are SGDLS and YYNGEE. The CDR3 runs 11 residues. V was pared by 7 bases and J by 3 bases, with 7 bases between. In DNA form, the CDR3 reads TGTGCCAGCGCGGCGGACTATGGCTACACCTTC. Its protein product is CASAADYGYTF.

The chain's CDR3 is CASSERREGGVNQPQHF. DNA for the CDR3: TGTGCCAGCAGTGAAAGGAGGGAGGGAGGGGTCAATCAGCCCCAGCATTTT. The genes are TRBV25-1 and TRBJ1-5; D perhaps matches TRBD1 (5 bases). V was clipped by 2 bases and J by 3 bases, with 17 bases between them. Germline V gene lookup returns CDR1 MGHDK and CDR2 SYGVNS. This CDR3 has 17 residues. Complete variable domain (other parts from reference TRBV25-1 and TRBJ1-5): EADIYQTPRYLVIGTGKKITLECSQTMGHDKMYWYQQDPGMELHLIHYSYGVNSTEKGDLSSESTVSRIRTEHFPLTLESARPSHTSQYLCASSERREGGVNQPQHFGDGTRLSIL.

The chain is built from TRBV7-2 and TRBJ1-1; TRBD1 matches at 9 bases. The CDR3 totals 16 residues. V gave up 2 bases and J gave up 2 bases; unmatched junction bases: 6. Germline lookup yields CDR1 SGHTA and CDR2 FQGNSA. CDR3 sequence: CASSLYRGPINTEAFF. In nucleotides, the CDR3 is TGTGCCAGCAGCTTATACAGGGGGCCCATCAACACTGAAGCTTTCTTT.

This rearrangement joins TRBV7-2 to TRBJ2-3; 8 bases agree with TRBD2. V lost 2 bases to trimming and J lost 6 bases; unmatched junction nucleotides: 7. The CDR3 length is 15 residues. The germline V gene has CDR1 SGHTA and CDR2 FQGNSA. The CDR3 here is CASSLTAGVMDTQYF. Written as DNA, the CDR3 is TGTGCCAGCAGCTTAACAGCGGGGGTCATGGATACGCAGTATTTT.

The J gene is TRBJ1-4, the V gene TRBV10-3; 8 positions agree with TRBD1. V lost 10 bases to trimming and J lost 7 bases; unmatched junction nucleotides: 17. The length of the CDR3 is 16 residues. CDR1 and CDR2 (germline): ENHRY, SYGVKD. The CDR3 nucleotides read TGTGCCACCCCGGGACAGGCGACCCCTAGAAGTGAAAAACTGTTTTTT. It specifies CATPGQATPRSEKLFF.

This clone has just a few counts. The chain links TRBV28 to TRBJ1-4, with a possible D match to TRBD1 (6 bases). Germline V gene data show CDR1 as MDHEN and CDR2 as SYDVKM. This CDR3 has 17 residues. The V gene lost 8 bases and the J gene lost 5 bases, with 24 bases spanning the gap. CDR3 DNA sequence: TGTGCCAGCCAGGGGCCTCCGGCCTATTTGGGGAATGAAAAACTGTTTTTT. This codes for CASQGPPAYLGNEKLFF. Full variable domain (remainder filled in from reference TRBV28 and TRBJ1-4): DVKVTQSSRYLVKRTGEKVFLECVQDMDHENMFWYRQDPGLGLRLIYFSYDVKMKEKGDIPEGYSVSREKKERFSLILESASTNQTSMYLCASQGPPAYLGNEKLFFGSGTQLSVL.

This chain uses TRBV2 with TRBJ1-4, with 11 bases identical to TRBD1. The CDR3 is made up of 17 amino acids. The V and J ends lost 4 bases and 6 bases, in that order; junction bases with no gene match: 10. Germline CDR1 and CDR2: SNHLY and FYNNEI. In nucleotides, the CDR3 is TGTGCCAGCAGTGGCGAGGACAGGGGGCTTTGGGATGAAAAACTGTTTTTT. It yields the protein CASSGEDRGLWDEKLFF.

The rearrangement joins TRBV28 to TRBJ1-3; maybe TRBD1 (5 bases). Germline assignment: CDR1 MDHEN and CDR2 SYDVKM. Trimming shortened V by 5 bases and J by 4 bases, and 12 bases separated the two germline ends. The CDR3 length is 14 residues. CDR3 in DNA: TGTGCCAGCAGTGAGTCAGGGATCGGAAACACCATATATTTT. It encodes CASSESGIGNTIYF.

This chain uses TRBV10-1 with TRBJ1-1; D unclear. Germline V gives CDR1 WNHNN, CDR2 SYGVQD (reference sequence). The germline V and J ends were trimmed by 6 bases and 11 bases, with 10 bases remaining between them. This CDR3 is 10 amino acids long. CDR3 residues: CASRTRGAFF. CDR3 coding DNA: TGCGCCAGCAGGACTCGAGGGGCTTTCTTT.

This clone appeared a few times. The chain carries TRBV18 and TRBJ1-5; D not resolved. Germline-derived CDR1 and CDR2 are KGHSH and LQKENI. The CDR3 spans 14 residues. The V end lost 3 bases, the J end lost 2 bases, and 8 bases lay between the germline ends. As DNA, the CDR3 is TGTGCCAGCTCACCGGAGAGGGGCAATCAGCCCCAGCATTTT. Its translation is CASSPERGNQPQHF.

The chain employs TRBV7-7 and TRBJ2-2; 7 positions agree with TRBD1. The CDR3 runs 17 residues. Germline CDR1 and CDR2: SSHAT and FNYEAQ (reference sequence). J gave up 0 bases and V 2 bases, and 6 bases lay outside the gene matches. CDR3 in amino acids: CASSLRLGQSNTGELFF. The CDR3 DNA reads as TGTGCCAGCAGCTTACGGCTGGGACAGTCGAACACCGGGGAGCTGTTTTTT. The full variable domain, in which reference TRBV7-7 and TRBJ2-2 provide the parts outside the CDR3, is GAGVSQSPRYKVTKRGQDVTLRCDPISSHATLYWYQQALGQGPEFLTYFNYEAQPDKSGLPSDRFSAERPEGSISTLTIQRTEQRDSAMYRCASSLRLGQSNTGELFFGEGSRLTVL.

The chain combines TRBV5-1 with TRBJ1-1; the D is unclear. This CDR3 has 15 amino acids. Germline-derived CDR1 and CDR2 are SGHRS and YFSETQ. V was clipped by 1 base and J by 0 bases, with 10 bases between them. This CDR3 reads CASSLYRTMNTEAFF. CDR3 in DNA: TGCGCCAGCAGCTTGTACAGAACCATGAACACTGAAGCTTTCTTT.

As DNA, the CDR3 is TGTGCCAGCAGTTCCCCGGGGGGCGCGGGGCAGCCCCAGCATTTT. Translating gives CASSSPGGAGQPQHF. The chain combines TRBV6-5 with TRBJ1-5; D possibly corresponds to TRBD1 (6 bases). The CDR3 is made up of 15 amino acids. CDR1 MNHEY and CDR2 SVGAGI come from the germline V gene. Trimming removed 4 bases from V and 7 bases from J, with 17 bases in between.

This clone was detected once. The chain has TRBV6-5 and TRBJ1-1; 8 bases agree with TRBD1. This CDR3 region has 14 residues. Germline-derived CDR1 and CDR2 are MNHEY and SVGAGI. J lost 5 bases, V lost 5 bases, and 7 bases had no gene match. CDR3 sequence (DNA): TGTGCCAGCAGTCCCCAACAGGGGGATACTGAAGCTTTCTTT. Translated: CASSPQQGDTEAFF.

The V call is TRBV4-1, the J call TRBJ2-5; D is uncertain. Per germline, CDR1 MGHRA and CDR2 YSYEKL. This CDR3 is built from 15 residues. With 0 bases removed from V and 5 bases from J, the gap between germline ends came to 13 bases. The CDR3 DNA reads as TGCGCCAGCAGCCAAGATGATATGGTGAGGGAGACCCAGTACTTC. It is translated as CASSQDDMVRETQYF.

The chain uses TRBV6-5 and TRBJ1-3; 7 nucleotides line up with TRBD1. This CDR3 is 14 amino acids long. V was clipped by 4 bases and J by 2 bases; unmatched bases: 2. Germline values: CDR1 MNHEY, CDR2 SVGAGI. The CDR3 sequence is CASSSGTAGNTIYF. Here the CDR3 DNA reads TGTGCCAGCAGTTCCGGGACAGCTGGAAACACCATATATTTT.

This clone has a single count. This CDR3 is CASSLSRAAGSAQHF. CDR3 sequence (DNA): TGCGCCAGCAGTCTCTCCCGGGCCGCGGGGTCGGCCCAGCATTTT. This chain links TRBV10-2 with TRBJ1-5; D is undetermined. With 5 bases removed from V and 11 bases from J, the gap between germline ends came to 22 bases. CDR3 length equals 15 residues. Germline assignment: CDR1 WSHSY and CDR2 SAAADI.

CDR3 DNA sequence: TGTGCCAGCAGCCGGGGTCCTGGGGCCAACGTCCTGACTTTC. The encoded protein is CASSRGPGANVLTF. The chain links TRBV11-1 to TRBJ2-6; D is perhaps TRBD2 (5 bases). Germline assignment: CDR1 SGHAT and CDR2 FQDESV (reference sequence). The ends were cut back, 5 bases at V and 2 bases at J, with 7 bases in the middle. The CDR3 loop spans 14 amino acids.

The rearrangement uses TRBV5-1 and TRBJ1-1; D is undetermined. This CDR3 contains 14 residues. Germline values: CDR1 SGHRS, CDR2 YFSETQ. V lost 2 bases, J lost 4 bases, and 12 bases lay in between. The CDR3 sequence is CASSFTVAVTEAFF. Written as DNA, the CDR3 is TGCGCCAGCAGCTTTACGGTTGCCGTCACTGAAGCTTTCTTT.